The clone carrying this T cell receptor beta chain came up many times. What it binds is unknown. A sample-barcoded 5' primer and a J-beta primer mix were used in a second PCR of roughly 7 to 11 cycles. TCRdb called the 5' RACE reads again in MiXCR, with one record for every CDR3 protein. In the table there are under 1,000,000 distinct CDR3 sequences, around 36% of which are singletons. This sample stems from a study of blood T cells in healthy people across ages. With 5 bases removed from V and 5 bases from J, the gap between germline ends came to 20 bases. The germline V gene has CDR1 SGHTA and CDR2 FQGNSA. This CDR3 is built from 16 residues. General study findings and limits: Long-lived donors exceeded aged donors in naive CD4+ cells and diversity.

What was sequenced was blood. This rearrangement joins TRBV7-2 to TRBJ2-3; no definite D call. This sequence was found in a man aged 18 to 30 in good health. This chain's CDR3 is CASSDNSAWSIDTQYF. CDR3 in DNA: TGTGCCAGCAGCGATAACAGCGCTTGGAGTATAGATACGCAGTATTTT.